These 5 T cell receptor beta chains originate from one sample sequenced in a study of regulatory T cells in long-lasting Graves disease. Library construction for TCR beta used iRepertoire HTBI primers and Arm-PCR of CDR3 regions. TCRdb ran MiXCR on the multiplex PCR reads and lists one entry per CDR3 protein. The table lists around 480,000 distinct CDR3 sequences, around 16% of them singletons, with 9% to 15% in the top ten. Time point here: newly diagnosed GD, antithyroid drugs for less than 3 months. The TCR library was prepared using RNA isolated from PBMCs. This sample also appeared in a second study, on T cells in Graves' hyperthyroidism and ophthalmopathy.

Specimen: peripheral blood mononuclear cells (PBMCs), collected at new diagnosis, from a patient treated with antithyroid drugs. These receptors were obtained from a man in his forties with Graves disease.

This chain connects TRBV28 to TRBJ1-5; D is ambiguous. Germline V lookup: CDR1 MDHEN, CDR2 SYDVKM. The CDR3 extends over 14 amino acids. Trimming shortened V by 4 bases and J by 0 bases, and 7 bases separated the two germline ends. CDR3 residues: CASSSHGSNQPQHF. The CDR3 region has the DNA TGTGCCAGCAGTTCTCATGGTAGCAATCAGCCCCAGCATTTT.

This sequence joins TRBV6-5 and TRBJ1-4; TRBD1 is a possible D gene (6 bases). Trimming shortened V by 0 bases and J by 6 bases, and 11 bases separated the two germline ends. The CDR3 length is 15 residues. Germline CDR1 MNHEY, CDR2 SVGAGI. CDR3 bases: TGTGCCAGCAGTTACTCGGGGGCGTCCCATGAAAAACTGTTTTTT. It is translated as CASSYSGASHEKLFF.

This clonotype has at least ten counts. The chain has TRBV20-1 and TRBJ2-3, with a weak D call TRBD2 (6 bases). Trimming stripped 2 bases from V and 5 bases from J, with 26 bases between. Germline CDR1 DFQATT, CDR2 SNEGSKA (reference sequence). The CDR3 extends over 18 amino acids. CDR3 nucleotide sequence: TGCAGTGCTAGAATAAAACGGCCGAGACTAGATGGTAAAGATACGCAGTATTTT. This encodes CSARIKRPRLDGKDTQYF.

This clonotype was detected many times. The chain employs TRBV27 and TRBJ2-3; D is ambiguous. Germline assignment: CDR1 MNHEY and CDR2 SMNVEV (reference sequence). CDR3 length equals 16 residues. Trimming cost V 5 bases and J 6 bases, with 21 bases left between them. CDR3 loop: CASSPRRPRGRDTQYF. CDR3 bases: TGTGCCAGCAGTCCCCGAAGACCCCGAGGTCGGGATACGCAGTATTTT.

With respect to this clonotype: A single base is all that separates this from a far larger clone, so a read error is likely. The CDR3 DNA sequence: TGTGCCAGCAGCTTAGGAGGCTTGGCGGGAGGCATCTCCTACGAGCAGTTCTTC. As protein: CASSLGGLAGGISYEQFF. The rearrangement uses TRBV7-9 and TRBJ2-1; TRBD2 matches at 8 bases. V lost 1 base, J lost 10 bases, and 18 bases stayed unmatched. Per the germline V gene, CDR1 is SEHNR and CDR2 is FQNEAQ (reference sequence). The CDR3 contains 18 residues.